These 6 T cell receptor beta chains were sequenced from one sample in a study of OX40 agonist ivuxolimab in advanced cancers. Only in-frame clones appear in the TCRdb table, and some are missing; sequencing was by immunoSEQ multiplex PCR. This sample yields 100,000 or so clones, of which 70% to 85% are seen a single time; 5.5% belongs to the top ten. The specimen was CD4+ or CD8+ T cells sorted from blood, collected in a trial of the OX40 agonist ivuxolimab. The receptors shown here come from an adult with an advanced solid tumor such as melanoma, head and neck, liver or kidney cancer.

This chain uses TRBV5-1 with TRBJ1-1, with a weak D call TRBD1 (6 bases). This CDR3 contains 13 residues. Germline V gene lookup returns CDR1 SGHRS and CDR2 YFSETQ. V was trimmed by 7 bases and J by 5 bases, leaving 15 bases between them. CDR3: CASEEGGGTEAFF. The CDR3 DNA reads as TGCGCCAGCGAAGAAGGGGGTGGGACTGAAGCTTTCTTT.

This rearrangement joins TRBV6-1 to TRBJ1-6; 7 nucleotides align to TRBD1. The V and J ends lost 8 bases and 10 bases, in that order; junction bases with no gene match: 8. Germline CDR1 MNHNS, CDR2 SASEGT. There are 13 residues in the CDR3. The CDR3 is CASGGTAKSPLHF. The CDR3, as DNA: TGTGCCAGCGGGGGGACAGCAAAGTCACCCCTCCACTTT.

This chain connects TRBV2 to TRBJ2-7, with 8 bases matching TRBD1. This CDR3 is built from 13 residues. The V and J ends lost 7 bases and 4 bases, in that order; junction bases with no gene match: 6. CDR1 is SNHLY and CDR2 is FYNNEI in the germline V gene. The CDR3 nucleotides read TGTGCCAGCACAGGGGGCCTTTGGTACGAGCAGTACTTC. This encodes CASTGGLWYEQYF.

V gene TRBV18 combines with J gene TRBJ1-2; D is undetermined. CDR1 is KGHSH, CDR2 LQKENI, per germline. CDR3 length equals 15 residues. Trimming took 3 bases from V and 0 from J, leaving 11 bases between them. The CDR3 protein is CASSPDDGANYGYTF. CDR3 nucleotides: TGTGCCAGCTCACCGGACGATGGAGCTAACTATGGCTACACCTTC.

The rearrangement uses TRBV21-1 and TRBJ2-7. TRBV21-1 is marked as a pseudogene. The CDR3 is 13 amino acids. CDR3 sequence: CASTRNMDYEQYF. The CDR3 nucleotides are TGTGCCAGCACTCGTAATATGGACTACGAGCAGTACTTC.

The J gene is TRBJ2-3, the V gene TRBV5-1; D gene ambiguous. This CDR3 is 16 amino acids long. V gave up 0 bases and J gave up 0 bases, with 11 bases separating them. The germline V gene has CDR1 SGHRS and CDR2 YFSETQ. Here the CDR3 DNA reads TGCGCCAGCAGCTTGGTCCAGGCGTTAAGCACAGATACGCAGTATTTT. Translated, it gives CASSLVQALSTDTQYF.